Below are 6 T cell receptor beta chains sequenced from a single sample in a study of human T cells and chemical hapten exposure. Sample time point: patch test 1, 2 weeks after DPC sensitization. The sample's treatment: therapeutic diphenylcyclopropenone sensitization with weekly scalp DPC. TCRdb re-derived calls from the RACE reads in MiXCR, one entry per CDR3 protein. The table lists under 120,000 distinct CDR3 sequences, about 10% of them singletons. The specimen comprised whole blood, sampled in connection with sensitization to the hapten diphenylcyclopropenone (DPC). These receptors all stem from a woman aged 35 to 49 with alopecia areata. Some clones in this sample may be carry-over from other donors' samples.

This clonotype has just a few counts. DNA for the CDR3: TGTGCCAGCGGCCGGGATTCCTACGAGCAGTACTTC. It encodes CASGRDSYEQYF. The rearrangement joins TRBV2 to TRBJ2-7, with a weak D call TRBD2 (5 bases). This CDR3 comprises 12 residues. The germline V and J ends were trimmed by 8 bases and 1 base, with 9 bases remaining between them. Per germline, CDR1 SNHLY and CDR2 FYNNEI.

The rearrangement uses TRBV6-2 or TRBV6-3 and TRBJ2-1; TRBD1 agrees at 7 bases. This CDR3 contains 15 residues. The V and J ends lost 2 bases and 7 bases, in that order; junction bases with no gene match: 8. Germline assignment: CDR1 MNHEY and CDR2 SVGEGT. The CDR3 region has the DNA TGTGCCAGCAGTTACGACAGGGTGAATTCGAATGAGCAGTTCTTC. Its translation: CASSYDRVNSNEQFF.

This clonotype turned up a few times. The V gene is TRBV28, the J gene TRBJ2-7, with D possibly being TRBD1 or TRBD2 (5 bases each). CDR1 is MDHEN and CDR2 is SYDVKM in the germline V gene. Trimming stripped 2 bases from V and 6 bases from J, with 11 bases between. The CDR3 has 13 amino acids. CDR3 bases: TGTGCCAGCAGTTTAGGGGGTCCTGGCGAGCAGTACTTC. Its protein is CASSLGGPGEQYF.

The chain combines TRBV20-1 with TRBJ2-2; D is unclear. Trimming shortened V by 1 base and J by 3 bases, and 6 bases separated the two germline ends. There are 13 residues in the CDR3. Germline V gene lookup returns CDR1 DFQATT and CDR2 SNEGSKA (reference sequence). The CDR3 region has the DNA TGCAGTGCTAGAGGGCCCTACACCGGGGAGCTGTTTTTT. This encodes CSARGPYTGELFF.

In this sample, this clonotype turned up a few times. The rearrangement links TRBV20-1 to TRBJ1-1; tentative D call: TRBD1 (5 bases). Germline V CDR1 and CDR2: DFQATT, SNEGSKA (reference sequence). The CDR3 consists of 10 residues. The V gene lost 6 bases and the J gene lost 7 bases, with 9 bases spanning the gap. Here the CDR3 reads CSARDGEAFF. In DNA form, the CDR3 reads TGCAGTGCGCGGGACGGTGAAGCTTTCTTT.

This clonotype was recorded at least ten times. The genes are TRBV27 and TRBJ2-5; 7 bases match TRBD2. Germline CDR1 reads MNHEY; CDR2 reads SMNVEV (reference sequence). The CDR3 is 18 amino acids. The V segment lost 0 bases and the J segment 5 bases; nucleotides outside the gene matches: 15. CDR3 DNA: TGTGCCAGCAGTTTATCATGGGCCAGGGAGGGATCGCGGGAGACCCAGTACTTC. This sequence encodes CASSLSWAREGSRETQYF.